This is a list of T cell receptor beta chains from one sample in a study of T cell responses to AZD1222 COVID-19 vaccine. Sequencing was performed with immunoSEQ multiplex PCR; in TCRdb, only in-frame clones are kept and a portion is missing. The sample has roughly 170,000 clones; 94% are singletons. The sample in question was peripheral blood, obtained 28 days after the second AZD1222 dose. Every receptor here comes from an adult who received the AZD1222 COVID-19 vaccine. The CDR3 runs from the conserved cysteine through the conserved F or W. A D gene is named only where the DNA matches it firmly. Clone size is stated in some rows and not others, as once, few, many or a class when expanded.

>NA|once|TRBV11-2|TRBJ2-1
CASSPVRTHEQFF
TGTGCCAGCAGCCCCGTCCGAACGCATGAGCAGTTCTTC
>NA|NA|TRBV7-2|TRBJ2-3
CASSLVGADTQYF
TGTGCCAGCAGCTTAGTGGGGGCAGATACGCAGTATTTT
>TRBD1|medium-sized|TRBV23-1|TRBJ2-7
CASSQSHNGTGYEQYF
TGCGCCAGCAGTCAATCTCATAACGGGACAGGGTACGAGCAGTACTTC
>NA|NA|TRBV19|TRBJ1-4
CASTQSRGNEKLFF
TGTGCCAGTACCCAAAGCCGAGGTAATGAAAAACTGTTTTTT
>TRBD1|NA|TRBV6-6|TRBJ1-1
CASRRDRKRKAFF
TGTGCCAGCAGACGGGACAGGAAGCGTAAGGCTTTCTTT
>NA|NA|TRBV5-4|TRBJ1-2
CASSRTNYGYTF
TGTGCCAGCAGCAGGACTAACTATGGCTACACCTTC
>NA|NA|TRBV7-2|TRBJ1-2
CASSSQGLRGYGYTF
TGTGCCAGCAGCTCACAGGGTCTCCGGGGCTATGGCTACACCTTC
>TRBD1|NA|TRBV5-4|TRBJ1-2
CASSRNRGMDGYTF
TGTGCCAGCAGCCGAAACAGGGGGATGGATGGCTACACCTTC
>NA|NA|TRBV7-2|TRBJ2-1
CASSDTPRVDHNEQFF
TGTGCCAGCAGCGACACGCCGCGGGTCGACCACAATGAGCAGTTCTTC
>NA|NA|TRBV12-3/TRBV12-4|TRBJ2-1
CASSRRAEQFF
TGTGCCAGCAGCCGGCGGGCTGAGCAGTTCTTC
>NA|once|TRBV28|TRBJ2-7
CASRITGPSTVVEQYF
TGTGCCAGTAGAATTACGGGACCTTCGACGGTGGTCGAGCAGTACTTC
>NA|NA|TRBV24-1|TRBJ2-6
CATSDSGGLSGANVLTF
TGTGCCACCAGTGATTCTGGGGGCCTCTCTGGGGCCAACGTCCTGACTTTC
>NA|NA|TRBV18|TRBJ2-7
CASSPPSESYEQYF
TGTGCCAGCTCACCACCGTCGGAGTCCTACGAGCAGTACTTC
>TRBD2|NA|TRBV5-4|TRBJ2-3
CASSLSGGGGTDTQYF
TGTGCCAGCAGCTTATCCGGCGGGGGGGGCACAGATACGCAGTATTTT
>NA|NA|TRBV9|TRBJ1-4
CASSVVGRTNEKLFF
TGTGCCAGCAGCGTAGTGGGCAGAACTAATGAAAAACTGTTTTTT
>TRBD2|NA|TRBV18|TRBJ2-5
CASSPLMRGTSGGANQETQYF
TGTGCCAGCTCACCCCTAATGAGAGGGACTAGCGGGGGAGCGAACCAAGAGACCCAGTACTTC
>NA|once|TRBV6-1|TRBJ2-2
CASSEYSNTGELFF
TGTGCCAGCAGTGAGTACTCGAACACCGGGGAGCTGTTTTTT
>TRBD2|NA|TRBV7-3|TRBJ2-2
CASSLALAGGPQTGELFF
TGTGCCAGCAGCTTAGCTCTAGCGGGAGGGCCACAAACCGGGGAGCTGTTTTTT
>NA|NA|TRBV10-3|TRBJ2-7
CATARQADEQYF
TGTGCCACCGCTCGGCAGGCAGACGAGCAGTACTTC
>NA|once|TRBV19|TRBJ1-5
CASSSGGRGQPQHF
TGTGCCAGTAGTAGCGGGGGGCGCGGGCAGCCCCAGCATTTT
>NA|once|TRBV6-1|TRBJ1-3
CASSEAVESSGNTIYF
TGTGCCAGCAGTGAAGCGGTAGAAAGCTCTGGAAACACCATATATTTT
>TRBD2|NA|TRBV11-3|TRBJ2-1
CASSSRTAGDEQFF
TGTGCCAGCAGCTCCCGGACAGCGGGGGATGAGCAGTTCTTC
>NA|NA|TRBV7-3|TRBJ1-1
CASSLRGGLSYTEAFF
TGTGCCAGCAGCTTAAGGGGGGGACTTTCGTACACTGAAGCTTTCTTT
>NA|NA|TRBV19|TRBJ1-3
CASSQVLGNTIYF
TGTGCCAGTAGTCAGGTCCTTGGAAACACCATATATTTT